These 3 T cell receptor beta chains share one sample of origin, sequenced in a study of cytomegalovirus exposure and HLA in healthy donors (dated 2017 in TCRdb). Libraries were prepared through the immunoSEQ multiplex PCR assay. For the multiplex PCR, a mixture combining 60 forward primers for TCR Vbeta segments and 13 reverse primers for TCR Jbeta segments was used. TCRdb carries this immuneACCESS record with in-frame sequences only. Its versions omit some clonotypes, under half of them owing to an unresolved V gene in the studies checked, with the rest unexplained. Recorded for this sample are roughly 150,000 clones; around 76% of them occurred a single time. The ten largest make up approximately 1.6% of the sample. The sequencing input was PBMCs. These receptors all come from a girl between 5 and 17 years old in good health and CMV-seropositive.

The chain uses TRBV19 and TRBJ1-2; 10 bases fit TRBD1. Germline V gene lookup returns CDR1 LNHDA and CDR2 SQIVND (reference sequence). After removal of 3 bases from V and 3 bases from J, the junction contained 7 bases not matched to a gene. CDR3 size: 16 residues. The CDR3 nucleotides are TGTGCCAGTAGTATTTTTTCCGGGACAGGGGACTATGGCTACACCTTC. This gives the protein CASSIFSGTGDYGYTF. Full variable domain (outside the CDR3, taken from reference TRBV19 and TRBJ1-2): DGGITQSPKYLFRKEGQNVTLSCEQNLNHDAMYWYRQDPGQGLRLIYYSQIVNDFQKGDIAEGYSVSREKKESFPLTVTSAQKNPTAFYLCASSIFSGTGDYGYTFGSGTRLTVV.

The rearrangement links TRBV27 to TRBJ2-1; D remains ambiguous. CDR1 and CDR2 (germline): MNHEY, SMNVEV (reference sequence). This CDR3 spans 16 amino acids. Trimming removed 1 base at V and 0 bases at J, with 10 bases between. The CDR3: CASSLYPESSYNEQFF. In DNA form, the CDR3 reads TGTGCCAGCAGTTTATACCCCGAGAGCTCCTACAATGAGCAGTTCTTC.

This clone has only one observation. The chain joins TRBV10-2 to TRBJ2-7; 10 bases agree with TRBD2. CDR1 and CDR2 (germline): WSHSY, SAAADI. This CDR3 contains 14 residues. After removal of 7 bases from V and 2 bases from J, the junction contained 5 bases not matched to a gene. The DNA for the CDR3 is TGCGCCAGCAACACCGGGACTAGCGCCTACGAGCAGTACTTC. Translated, it gives CASNTGTSAYEQYF.